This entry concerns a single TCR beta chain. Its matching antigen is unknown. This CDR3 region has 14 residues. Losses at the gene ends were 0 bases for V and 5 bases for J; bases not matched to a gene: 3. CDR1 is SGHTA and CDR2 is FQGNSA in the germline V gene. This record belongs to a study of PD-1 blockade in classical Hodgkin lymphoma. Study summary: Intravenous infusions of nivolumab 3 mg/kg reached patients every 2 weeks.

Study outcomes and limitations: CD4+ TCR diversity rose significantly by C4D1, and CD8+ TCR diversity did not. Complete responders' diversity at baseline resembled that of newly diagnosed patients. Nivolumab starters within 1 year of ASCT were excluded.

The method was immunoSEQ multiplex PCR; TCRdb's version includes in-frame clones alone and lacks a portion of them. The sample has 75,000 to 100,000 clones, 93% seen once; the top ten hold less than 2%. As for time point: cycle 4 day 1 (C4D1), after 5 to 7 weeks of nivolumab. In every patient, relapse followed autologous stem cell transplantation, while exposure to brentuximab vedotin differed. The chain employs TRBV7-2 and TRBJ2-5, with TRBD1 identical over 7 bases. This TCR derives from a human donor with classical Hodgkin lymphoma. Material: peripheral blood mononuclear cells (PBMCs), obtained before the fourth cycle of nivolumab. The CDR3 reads CASSLARGKETQYF. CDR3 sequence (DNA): TGTGCCAGCAGCTTAGCCAGGGGGAAGGAGACCCAGTACTTC.